This T cell receptor (beta chain) derives from a study of human T cells and chemical hapten exposure. Many counts were recorded for this clonotype. Antigen: not known. Time point described: patch test 2, 6 weeks after DPC sensitization. Stated treatment: therapeutic diphenylcyclopropenone sensitization with weekly scalp DPC. The V gene lost 4 bases and the J gene lost 0 bases, with 7 bases spanning the gap. There are 14 residues in the CDR3. Study-level findings and limits: TCRs exceeding 1 in 1000 frequency stayed unchanged with DPC sensitization.

MiXCR, applied by TCRdb to the RACE reads, yields one record per CDR3 protein. The repertoire includes about 140,000 distinct CDR3 sequences, about 11% of them detected once, and under 1.5% sits in the top ten. This receptor was obtained from a woman between 45 and 60 years old with alopecia areata. Some clones in this sample may be carry-over from other donors' samples. The V gene is TRBV12-3 or TRBV12-4, the J gene TRBJ1-5; D might be TRBD1 (5 bases). This specimen was whole blood, taken in connection with sensitization to the hapten diphenylcyclopropenone (DPC). The DNA of the CDR3 is TGTGCCAGCAGTTCCGACAGTAGCAATCAGCCCCAGCATTTT. As protein: CASSSDSSNQPQHF.